Following are 8 T cell receptor beta chains from one sample sequenced in a study of blood T cell repertoires in COVID-19. Clones were sequenced by immunoSEQ multiplex PCR, and TCRdb holds only the in-frame ones, with some missing. The table has approximately 280,000 clones, roughly 85% seen once. Sequencing input: PBMCs or T cells enriched from blood (not recorded which). The source is a middle-aged woman who had recovered from COVID-19.

The chain recombines TRBV19 with TRBJ1-1, with D uncertain. The CDR3 has 14 residues. The germline gives CDR1 LNHDA, CDR2 SQIVND (reference sequence). Trimming stripped 4 bases from V and 2 bases from J, with 11 bases between. The CDR3: CASSTFTVNTEAFF. The CDR3 DNA reads as TGTGCCAGTAGTACTTTTACGGTTAACACTGAAGCTTTCTTT.

V and J are TRBV7-2 and TRBJ2-7; possibly TRBD2 for D (6 bases). Trimming left V 5 bases short and J 0 bases short, with 11 bases between. The CDR3 covers 14 residues. Germline V gene lookup returns CDR1 SGHTA and CDR2 FQGNSA. In DNA, the CDR3 is TGTGCCAGCAGCCCGAGACTAGTCTCCTACGAGCAGTACTTC. Its translation: CASSPRLVSYEQYF.

The rearrangement joins TRBV18 to TRBJ1-5; D not certain. Trimming shortened V by 6 bases and J by 2 bases, and 14 bases separated the two germline ends. This CDR3 contains 15 residues. The germline V gene has CDR1 KGHSH and CDR2 LQKENI. CDR3: CASSNLEEGNQPQHF. The DNA of the CDR3 is TGTGCCAGCTCTAACCTGGAGGAGGGCAATCAGCCCCAGCATTTT.

The J gene is TRBJ1-2, the V gene TRBV4-3; 7 nucleotides align to TRBD1. The CDR3 runs to 15 residues. Trimming cost V 1 base and J 7 bases; bases outside gene matches: 9. Germline V gene lookup returns CDR1 LGHNA and CDR2 YSLEER. CDR3 protein: CASSQGLRGRVGYTF. In DNA form, the CDR3 reads TGCGCCAGCAGCCAAGGATTAAGGGGGCGCGTTGGCTACACCTTC.

This chain joins TRBV24-1 and TRBJ2-3; D might be TRBD1 (5 bases). Looked up from germline, CDR1 is KGHDR and CDR2 is SFDVKD. The CDR3 loop spans 15 amino acids. The V and J ends lost 3 bases and 6 bases respectively, with 15 bases between them. The CDR3 region has the DNA TGTGCCACCAGTGATAAGGGGCCGACTGGTGATACGCAGTATTTT. Its protein product is CATSDKGPTGDTQYF.

CDR3 residues: CASSQDPRKHGPSHYGYTF. The CDR3 DNA reads TGTGCCAGCAGCCAAGATCCTCGGAAACATGGGCCCTCTCACTATGGCTACACCTTC. The gene calls are TRBV14 and TRBJ1-2; D is uncertain. Germline CDR1 and CDR2: SGHDN and FVKESK. V was trimmed by 0 bases and J by 3 bases, leaving 23 bases between them. The CDR3 contains 19 residues.

This clone was counted once. The CDR3 region is CASSLVGRQETQYF. The CDR3 DNA follows: TGTGCCAGCAGCTTGGTGGGCCGACAAGAGACCCAGTACTTC. The chain employs TRBV5-4 and TRBJ2-5, with D unclear. The CDR3 length is 14 residues. CDR1 and CDR2 (germline): SGHNT, YYREEE (reference sequence). The V end lost 0 bases, the J end lost 2 bases, and 8 bases lay between the germline ends.

The chain links TRBV4-1 to TRBJ1-1, with 7 bases matching TRBD1. Germline trimming cut 0 bases from V and 2 bases from J; bases unmatched to any gene: 3. The CDR3 covers 15 residues. The germline CDR1 and CDR2 sequences are MGHRA and YSYEKL. The CDR3 is CASSQDQGVNTEAFF. In DNA, the CDR3 is TGCGCCAGCAGCCAAGATCAGGGGGTTAACACTGAAGCTTTCTTT.